Each of the 26 T cell receptor beta chains below was sequenced from the same sample in a study of T cells in Graves' hyperthyroidism and ophthalmopathy. TCR beta CDR3 regions were amplified from RNA. The TCR CDR3 was amplified in a first-round RT-PCR using the HTBI primer set. Using its own MiXCR run on the multiplex PCR reads, TCRdb lists one record per CDR3 protein. The sample carries hundreds of thousands of distinct CDR3 sequences, roughly 20% recorded once. Sequences were obtained from blood. All receptors derive from a man aged 25 to 40 with Graves' ophthalmopathy.

Ten or more counts support this clonotype. The chain employs TRBV5-1 and TRBJ2-1; tentative D call: TRBD2 (6 bases). The germline V gene has CDR1 SGHRS and CDR2 YFSETQ. The germline V and J ends were trimmed by 2 bases and 0 bases, with 15 bases remaining between them. The CDR3 runs to 17 residues. CDR3 DNA sequence: TGCGCCAGCAGCTTTTTTGAGCGGGTCCTCTCCTACAATGAGCAGTTCTTC. Translated, it gives CASSFFERVLSYNEQFF.

The chain carries TRBV28 and TRBJ1-1; D remains ambiguous. CDR3 length: 11 amino acids. Per germline, CDR1 MDHEN and CDR2 SYDVKM. With 6 bases removed from V and 7 bases from J, the gap between germline ends came to 9 bases. The CDR3 loop reads CASRRALEAFF. The CDR3, as DNA: TGTGCCAGCAGGAGGGCCCTTGAAGCTTTCTTT.

This clonotype has ten or more counts. The V gene is TRBV5-5, the J gene TRBJ1-1, with D perhaps TRBD1 (5 bases). Germline V gene sequence: CDR1 SGHKS, CDR2 YYEKEE (reference sequence). V lost 0 bases, J lost 5 bases, and 14 bases lay in between. The CDR3 consists of 15 residues. In DNA form, the CDR3 reads TGTGCCAGCAGCTTGGCCGCAGGGAAGGATACTGAAGCTTTCTTT. Amino acid sequence: CASSLAAGKDTEAFF.

The chain joins TRBV14 to TRBJ2-7, with D possibly being TRBD1 or TRBD2 (5 bases each). The CDR3 has 16 amino acids. V was trimmed by 3 bases and J by 3 bases, leaving 18 bases between them. Germline values: CDR1 SGHDN, CDR2 FVKESK. The CDR3 nucleotides read TGTGCCAGCAGCCATGGGGACCCTTACTCGATCTACGAGCAGTACTTC. Its translation: CASSHGDPYSIYEQYF.

Ten or more counts support this clonotype. The chain uses TRBV28 and TRBJ1-2, with D tentatively TRBD1 (6 bases). Trimming pared 6 bases from V and 4 bases from J, leaving 15 bases between. This CDR3 contains 14 residues. The V gene's germline CDR1 is MDHEN and CDR2 SYDVKM. CDR3 bases: TGTGCCAGCAGCAACCGACGAGGGGGCTATGGCTACACCTTC. Translated, it gives CASSNRRGGYGYTF.

The J gene is TRBJ2-1, the V gene TRBV30; no clear D. The CDR3 covers 15 residues. V was trimmed by 2 bases and J by 1 base, leaving 12 bases between them. The germline V gene encodes CDR1 GTSNPN and CDR2 SVGIG (reference sequence). CDR3 residues: CAWSKADGSYNEQFF. The CDR3 DNA reads TGTGCCTGGAGTAAGGCCGACGGATCCTACAATGAGCAGTTCTTC.

The rearrangement links TRBV24-1 to TRBJ2-2; D is perhaps TRBD2 (7 bases). Germline-derived CDR1 and CDR2 are KGHDR and SFDVKD. Trimming shortened V by 8 bases and J by 6 bases, and 21 bases separated the two germline ends. This CDR3 contains 16 residues. The CDR3 region has the DNA TGTGCCACCACGGCAGGGGAGGGACCTCCGGCCGGGGAGCTGTTTTTT. This sequence encodes CATTAGEGPPAGELFF.

This clonotype has just a few counts. The chain combines TRBV20-1 with TRBJ1-2; perhaps TRBD1 as D (5 bases). Germline V gene lookup returns CDR1 DFQATT and CDR2 SNEGSKA (reference sequence). The CDR3 consists of 14 residues. Trimming left V 3 bases short and J 0 bases short, with 11 bases between. In DNA form, the CDR3 reads TGCAGTGCTAGCTTGGACACCCCTAACTATGGCTACACCTTC. Its protein is CSASLDTPNYGYTF.

This clonotype was seen more than once but under ten times. V is TRBV29-1 and J is TRBJ1-4, with TRBD1 identical over 8 bases. Unmatched junction bases numbered 18, after V lost 7 bases and J lost 5 bases. Germline CDR1 SQVTM, CDR2 ANQGSEA. This CDR3 has 17 amino acids. CDR3 in amino acids: CSAKRTGNSGSNEKLFF. The CDR3 DNA sequence: TGCAGCGCAAAAAGGACAGGGAACTCCGGGTCGAATGAAAAACTGTTTTTT.

The chain has TRBV6-2 or TRBV6-3 and TRBJ2-5, with a tentative D call TRBD1 (6 bases). Trimming cost V 5 bases and J 1 base, with 14 bases left between them. CDR3 length equals 15 residues. The germline V gene encodes CDR1 MNHEY and CDR2 SVGEGT. CDR3 residues: CASSTGSGAQETQYF. In DNA, the CDR3 is TGTGCCAGCAGTACCGGATCAGGGGCCCAAGAGACCCAGTACTTC.

This clonotype was detected only a few times. V gene TRBV20-1 combines with J gene TRBJ2-3, with D perhaps matching TRBD2 (6 bases). Germline V CDR1 and CDR2: DFQATT, SNEGSKA (reference sequence). V lost 1 base and J 1 base, leaving 12 bases between the germline ends. The CDR3 spans 15 residues. Written as DNA, the CDR3 is TGCAGTGCTAGAGGTCTAGCGTATGGCACAGATACGCAGTATTTT. This encodes CSARGLAYGTDTQYF.

This clonotype turned up a few times. This chain joins TRBV6-1 and TRBJ2-7; the match to TRBD2 covers 11 bases. V shed 6 bases, J shed 0 bases, and the junction held 10 bases outside the gene matches. This CDR3 has 17 residues. CDR1 and CDR2 (germline): MNHNS, SASEGT. The CDR3 DNA reads TGTGCCAGCAGAAGGGGGACTAGCGGACAGAGCTCCTACGAGCAGTACTTC. It specifies CASRRGTSGQSSYEQYF.

This clonotype came up a few times. The chain couples TRBV5-6 to TRBJ2-2, with a weak D call TRBD1 (5 bases). V was pared by 7 bases and J by 5 bases, with 12 bases between. The CDR3 sequence is 13 residues long. Germline V gene data show CDR1 as SGHDT and CDR2 as YYEEEE. In DNA, the CDR3 is TGTGCCAGCTTGGGGCATAGAACCGGGGAGCTGTTTTTT. It translates to CASLGHRTGELFF.

This clonotype was counted ten times or more. The V gene is TRBV11-2, the J gene TRBJ2-5; 9 bases line up with TRBD2. CDR1 SGHAT and CDR2 FQNNGV come from the germline V gene. The CDR3 length is 16 residues. The trim removed 0 bases at V and 5 bases at J, leaving 7 bases unmatched. The CDR3 coding sequence is TGTGCCAGCAGCTTAGATCCGGCGGGGGGGTCCGAGACCCAGTACTTC. This translates into CASSLDPAGGSETQYF.

This clonotype occurred once. V is TRBV9 and J is TRBJ2-6; TRBD2 agrees at 8 bases. The V and J ends lost 1 base and 0 bases, in that order; junction bases with no gene match: 6. The CDR3 has 18 amino acids. Germline V gene lookup returns CDR1 SGDLS and CDR2 YYNGEE. CDR3 amino acids: CASSVLASGSSGANVLTF. CDR3 DNA sequence: TGTGCCAGCAGCGTACTGGCTAGCGGGTCCTCTGGGGCCAACGTCCTGACTTTC.

The table lists this clonotype with a few counts. J is TRBJ2-5 and V is TRBV2; D remains unclear. Germline values: CDR1 SNHLY, CDR2 FYNNEI. V was shortened by 3 bases and J by 5 bases, with 16 bases between the two germline ends. This CDR3 is built from 15 residues. The CDR3 loop reads CASSDWGDPTETQYF. The CDR3 region has the DNA TGTGCCAGCAGTGACTGGGGTGACCCCACGGAGACCCAGTACTTC.

This clonotype was seen only a few times. The chain has TRBV11-2 and TRBJ2-1; 15 positions agree with TRBD2. The ends lost 5 bases at V and 4 bases at J; junction bases unmatched: 6. Germline-derived CDR1 and CDR2 are SGHAT and FQNNGV. The CDR3 extends over 17 amino acids. The CDR3 region is CASSPRGLAGGYNEQFF. Here the CDR3 DNA reads TGTGCCAGCAGCCCAAGGGGACTAGCGGGAGGTTACAATGAGCAGTTCTTC. Combining the CDR3 with reference TRBV11-2 and TRBJ2-1 gives the whole variable domain EAGVAQSPRYKIIEKRQSVAFWCNPISGHATLYWYQQILGQGPKLLIQFQNNGVVDDSQLPKDRFSAERLKGVDSTLKIQPAKLEDSAVYLCASSPRGLAGGYNEQFFGPGTRLTVL.

The chain employs TRBV29-1 and TRBJ1-2; 7 bases are a match to TRBD1. CDR3 size: 12 residues. Germline lookup yields CDR1 SQVTM and CDR2 ANQGSEA. The V and J ends lost 5 bases and 8 bases, in that order; junction bases with no gene match: 8. The CDR3 loop reads CSVSKGADGYTF. Written as DNA, the CDR3 is TGCAGCGTTTCCAAGGGGGCGGACGGCTACACCTTC.

Written as DNA, the CDR3 is TGTGCCAGCTCCGAAGGACTAGCGGGGGGGCGGGATACGCAGTATTTT. This sequence encodes CASSEGLAGGRDTQYF. The chain couples TRBV6-1 to TRBJ2-3; 15 bases are a match to TRBD2. Germline CDR1 MNHNS, CDR2 SASEGT. J was trimmed by 6 bases and V by 8 bases; bases with no gene match: 9. The CDR3 length is 16 residues.

This clonotype has more than one count but fewer than ten. V and J are TRBV6-2 or TRBV6-3 and TRBJ2-7, with 9 bases aligning to TRBD1. The CDR3 spans 15 residues. Germline values: CDR1 MNHEY, CDR2 SVGEGT. The trim removed 6 bases at V and 2 bases at J, leaving 8 bases unmatched. CDR3 in DNA: TGTGCCAGCAGGGCACAGGGGGCGGGCGCCTACGAGCAGTACTTC. Its translation is CASRAQGAGAYEQYF.

This clonotype was counted a few times. This rearrangement joins TRBV6-1 to TRBJ2-3; no reliable D call. The CDR3 extends over 14 amino acids. V dropped 6 bases and J dropped 2 bases, with 12 bases sitting between them. The germline V gene encodes CDR1 MNHNS and CDR2 SASEGT. DNA for the CDR3: TGTGCCAGCAGCGCACAGTTTTACACAGATACGCAGTATTTT. This sequence encodes CASSAQFYTDTQYF.

To note about this clonotype: A clone one base away is much larger, so this may be a read error. The chain combines TRBV28 with TRBJ1-1; D might be TRBD1 (5 bases). This CDR3 has 10 amino acids. CDR1 is MDHEN and CDR2 is SYDVKM in the germline V gene. This chain's CDR3 is CSSGATEAFF. Here the CDR3 DNA reads TGTTCCAGCGGGGCTACTGAAGCTTTCTTT.

CDR3 sequence (DNA): TGTGCCAGCAGTTCAGACCGCAGGGGCAGGGGCAATCAGCCCCAGCATTTT. Its translation: CASSSDRRGRGNQPQHF. This sequence joins TRBV28 and TRBJ1-5; perhaps TRBD1 as D (6 bases). The length of the CDR3 is 17 residues. CDR1 is MDHEN and CDR2 is SYDVKM in the germline V gene. V was clipped by 4 bases and J by 2 bases, with 18 bases between them.

This clonotype was detected many times. J is TRBJ2-7 and V is TRBV11-2, with 11 nucleotides matching TRBD2. The CDR3 has 16 amino acids. Germline-derived CDR1 and CDR2 are SGHAT and FQNNGV. Losses at the gene ends were 4 bases for V and 3 bases for J; bases not matched to a gene: 8. The CDR3 here is CASSSDSGRAYYEQYF. In DNA, the CDR3 is TGTGCCAGCAGCTCAGATAGCGGGAGGGCTTACTACGAGCAGTACTTC.

This clonotype showed up just a few times. This chain links TRBV20-1 with TRBJ1-2; a weak D match, TRBD1 (6 bases). The V end was cut by 4 bases, the J end by 8 bases, with 8 bases between. Germline V lookup: CDR1 DFQATT, CDR2 SNEGSKA (reference sequence). The CDR3 is made up of 10 amino acids. CDR3 sequence: CSAKGDGYTF. CDR3 bases: TGCAGTGCTAAGGGGGACGGCTACACCTTC.

This clonotype was observed a handful of times. The rearrangement links TRBV11-2 to TRBJ2-6; D is unresolved. The germline V gene encodes CDR1 SGHAT and CDR2 FQNNGV. This CDR3 is built from 16 residues. V was cut by 5 bases and J by 0 bases, with 11 bases left in between. The chain's CDR3 is CASSGRISSGANVLTF. In DNA form, the CDR3 reads TGTGCCAGCAGCGGACGGATAAGCTCTGGGGCCAACGTCCTGACTTTC. Looking up the rest from reference TRBV11-2 and TRBJ2-6 gives the full variable domain: EAGVAQSPRYKIIEKRQSVAFWCNPISGHATLYWYQQILGQGPKLLIQFQNNGVVDDSQLPKDRFSAERLKGVDSTLKIQPAKLEDSAVYLCASSGRISSGANVLTFGAGSRLTVL.